This TCR beta chain was recorded in a study of T cells in Graves' hyperthyroidism and ophthalmopathy. The authors deemed Graves' hyperthyroidism stable absent ophthalmopathy progression within 18 months. RNA transcripts served as the template for amplifying TCR beta CDR3 regions. The HTBI primer set served for first-round RT-PCR of the TCR CDR3. In TCRdb, the multiplex PCR reads were re-called with MiXCR into one record per CDR3 protein. The sample has a few hundred thousand distinct CDR3 sequences, around 16% seen once. Germline V lookup: CDR1 DFQATT, CDR2 SNEGSKA (reference sequence). V lost 0 bases and J lost 0, with 9 bases in between. This CDR3 region has 15 residues. The table lists this clonotype with many counts. Its antigen is not known. Study conclusions and caveats: Peripheral blood also featured most of the thyroid clonotypes expanded above 0.001.

The sample consisted of blood. This sequence originates from a woman in her 50s with Graves' hyperthyroidism. This chain connects TRBV20-1 to TRBJ1-5; the D gene is possibly TRBD1 (6 bases). CDR3 amino acids: CSARDVGGSNQPQHF. For the CDR3, the DNA is TGCAGTGCTAGAGATGTAGGGGGTAGCAATCAGCCCCAGCATTTT.